The 32 T cell receptor beta chains listed next were all sequenced from one sample in a study of siplizumab effects on memory and regulatory T cells. Measured with immunoSEQ multiplex PCR; TCRdb has only the in-frame clones, and not every one. The sample comprises approximately 94,000 clones, approximately 94% of which are singletons, and 1% to 1.5% rests with the top ten. Sequenced material: non-Treg CD4+ T cells sorted from blood. The receptors were gathered from a human donor in good health.

J is TRBJ2-5 and V is TRBV5-1, with D uncertain. Per germline, CDR1 SGHRS and CDR2 YFSETQ. Trimming stripped 4 bases from V and 5 bases from J, with 18 bases between. This CDR3 is built from 15 residues. CDR3 loop: CASSRSGAVEETQYF. The CDR3 DNA sequence: TGCGCCAGCAGCCGTTCAGGAGCAGTGGAGGAGACCCAGTACTTC.

The chain is built from TRBV5-6 and TRBJ1-1; D is ambiguous. V lost 0 bases to trimming and J lost 6 bases, with 15 bases between them. The germline V gene encodes CDR1 SGHDT and CDR2 YYEEEE. The CDR3 spans 15 residues. The DNA for the CDR3 is TGTGCCAGCAGCTTGGCCAATTTACTGAGGTCTGAAGCTTTCTTT. Residues: CASSLANLLRSEAFF.

The V and J genes are TRBV28 and TRBJ2-4; TRBD1 aligns across 10 bases. The V gene end was trimmed by 4 bases and the J gene end by 0 bases; junction bases not matched to a gene: 18. This CDR3 is built from 21 residues. Germline CDR1 is MDHEN and CDR2 is SYDVKM. The CDR3 nucleotides are TGTGCCAGCAGTTACGAAAGAGCCCAAAGACAGGGGGCTAGAGCCAAAAACATTCAGTACTTC. Its translation: CASSYERAQRQGARAKNIQYF.

This clone was observed a few times. The rearrangement uses TRBV5-1 and TRBJ2-2; D possibly matches TRBD1 or TRBD2 (5 bases each). This CDR3 has 13 residues. V was shortened by 4 bases and J by 7 bases, with 11 bases between the two germline ends. Germline CDR1 and CDR2: SGHRS and YFSETQ. CDR3 protein: CASSIRDDGELFF. The CDR3, as DNA: TGCGCCAGCAGCATTCGGGACGACGGGGAGCTGTTTTTT.

The J gene is TRBJ2-7, the V gene TRBV27, with a possible D match to TRBD1 (5 bases). The CDR3 is made up of 13 amino acids. V was cut by 6 bases and J by 5 bases, with 14 bases left in between. Germline values: CDR1 MNHEY, CDR2 SMNVEV (reference sequence). The CDR3 DNA sequence: TGTGCCAGCAGCAGGACATATCGGAACGAGCAGTACTTC. It encodes CASSRTYRNEQYF.

The V gene is TRBV5-1, the J gene TRBJ2-3; perhaps TRBD2 as D (5 bases). The germline V and J ends were trimmed by 5 bases and 1 base, with 11 bases remaining between them. The CDR3 sequence is 14 residues long. The germline V gene has CDR1 SGHRS and CDR2 YFSETQ. This CDR3 reads CASSIGSGTDTQYF. The DNA for the CDR3 is TGCGCCAGCAGTATTGGTAGCGGCACAGATACGCAGTATTTT.

The gene calls are TRBV5-4 and TRBJ1-5, with 8 bases fitting TRBD1. J lost 1 base, V lost 3 bases, and 6 bases had no gene match. Per germline, CDR1 SGHNT and CDR2 YYREEE (reference sequence). The CDR3 is 16 residues long. DNA for the CDR3: TGTGCCAGCAGCTGGGGACAGGACTTAAGCAATCAGCCCCAGCATTTT. Its translation is CASSWGQDLSNQPQHF.

The chain has TRBV27 and TRBJ2-7, with 8 bases fitting TRBD1. The junction had 10 bases not matched to a gene; V was cut back by 9 bases and J by 12 bases. CDR1 is MNHEY and CDR2 is SMNVEV in the germline V gene (reference sequence). The CDR3 sequence is 11 residues long. CDR3 bases: TGTGCCAGTTCGATTAGGACAGGGTGGTACTTC. Encoded protein: CASSIRTGWYF.

J is TRBJ1-1 and V is TRBV19; D is ambiguous. CDR1 is LNHDA and CDR2 is SQIVND in the germline V gene (reference sequence). Trimming cost V 1 base and J 8 bases, with 17 bases left between them. The CDR3 length is 15 residues. CDR3 protein: CASSIVVTGESEAFF. DNA of the CDR3: TGTGCCAGTAGTATAGTGGTAACGGGCGAATCGGAAGCTTTCTTT.

The V and J genes are TRBV10-3 and TRBJ1-2, with 10 nucleotides matching TRBD1. Trimming took 11 bases from V and 7 from J; bases not matched to a gene: 7. The CDR3 spans 12 residues. Germline V gives CDR1 ENHRY, CDR2 SYGVKD. The CDR3 coding sequence is TGTGCCGCAGGGACAGGGGTGTTTGGCTACACCTTC. Translating it yields CAAGTGVFGYTF.

The chain couples TRBV18 to TRBJ1-5, with no clear D. Germline CDR1 is KGHSH and CDR2 is LQKENI. This CDR3 has 13 amino acids. Trimming removed 2 bases from V and 5 bases from J, with 7 bases in between. The CDR3 DNA reads as TGTGCCAGCTCACCAGACTACGATCAGCCCCAGCATTTT. Its protein is CASSPDYDQPQHF.

V is TRBV23-1 and J is TRBJ2-6; D is perhaps TRBD2 (6 bases). TRBV23-1 is given ORF status, its function remaining uncertain. The CDR3 loop spans 18 amino acids. Between the trimmed V and J ends, which lost 1 base and 0 bases, there was a span of 13 bases. The CDR3 loop is CASSQLGRTISGANVLTF. Here the CDR3 DNA reads TGCGCCAGCAGTCAATTAGGGAGGACTATCTCTGGGGCCAACGTCCTGACTTTC.

The chain couples TRBV19 to TRBJ2-7; TRBD1 aligns across 9 bases. The germline V gene encodes CDR1 LNHDA and CDR2 SQIVND (reference sequence). The junction had 15 bases not matched to a gene; V was cut back by 5 bases and J by 7 bases. This CDR3 is 16 amino acids long. CDR3 sequence: CASSAYARDRAGEQYF. In DNA form, the CDR3 reads TGTGCCAGTAGTGCCTACGCCCGGGACAGGGCGGGAGAGCAGTACTTC.

The table lists this clone with a few counts. CDR3 amino acids: CASQGQRSSYEQYF. In DNA form, the CDR3 reads TGTGCCTCCCAAGGACAGAGGAGCTCCTACGAGCAGTACTTC. The gene calls are TRBV21-1 and TRBJ2-7; TRBD1, as called in the table, went unchecked against the DNA. TRBV21-1 is shown as a pseudogene. The CDR3 has 14 amino acids.

The chain uses TRBV4-2 and TRBJ1-2; D may be TRBD1 (5 bases). Germline loops: CDR1 LGHNA, CDR2 YNFKEQ. CDR3 length equals 16 residues. Trimming left V 0 bases short and J 4 bases short, with 15 bases between. In nucleotides, the CDR3 is TGTGCCAGCAGCCAAGATGAGGGGCCAGGTCCCTATGGCTACACCTTC. The encoded protein is CASSQDEGPGPYGYTF.

The genes are TRBV6-1 and TRBJ2-2; 7 bases line up with TRBD1. The CDR3 is 13 residues long. The V gene's germline CDR1 is MNHNS and CDR2 SASEGT. Trimming at V came to 3 bases and at J to 7 bases, leaving 2 bases not matched to a gene. In nucleotides, the CDR3 is TGTGCCAGCAGTGAGACAGGGAACGGGGAGCTGTTTTTT. Translated, it gives CASSETGNGELFF.

The rearrangement links TRBV2 to TRBJ2-3; no reliable D call. Trimming pared 1 base from V and 2 bases from J, leaving 7 bases between. The CDR3 extends over 14 amino acids. Germline assignment: CDR1 SNHLY and CDR2 FYNNEI. The CDR3 bases are TGTGCCAGCAGTGAAGGAGGCCCCACAGATACGCAGTATTTT. Protein: CASSEGGPTDTQYF.

The chain carries TRBV19 and TRBJ1-2; TRBD1 is a possible D gene (5 bases). Germline V CDR1 and CDR2: LNHDA, SQIVND (reference sequence). V shed 5 bases and J shed 6 bases, with 16 bases lying between them. The CDR3 length is 14 residues. As DNA, the CDR3 is TGTGCCAGTAGTGTAAGCGGGGCAGACCATGGCTACACCTTC. Protein product: CASSVSGADHGYTF. Based on the CDR3 plus reference TRBV19 and TRBJ1-2, the full variable domain is DGGITQSPKYLFRKEGQNVTLSCEQNLNHDAMYWYRQDPGQGLRLIYYSQIVNDFQKGDIAEGYSVSREKKESFPLTVTSAQKNPTAFYLCASSVSGADHGYTFGSGTRLTVV.

Here the CDR3 reads CASSLGQPGETQYF. The DNA of the CDR3 is TGCGCCAGCAGCCTCGGACAGCCCGGGGAGACCCAGTACTTC. The V call is TRBV5-1, the J call TRBJ2-5, with a tentative D call TRBD1 (6 bases). CDR3 length: 14 residues. V dropped 4 bases and J dropped 5 bases, with 15 bases sitting between them. CDR1 and CDR2 from the germline V gene are SGHRS and YFSETQ. The full variable domain, rest sourced from reference TRBV5-1 and TRBJ2-5, is KAGVTQTPRYLIKTRGQQVTLSCSPISGHRSVSWYQQTPGQGLQFLFEYFSETQRNKGNFPGRFSGRQFSNSRSEMNVSTLELGDSALYLCASSLGQPGETQYFGPGTRLLVL.

In this sample, this clone turned up once. This chain links TRBV5-1 with TRBJ2-3; D is ambiguous. The germline CDR1 and CDR2 sequences are SGHRS and YFSETQ. This CDR3 is 14 amino acids long. The V and J ends lost 0 bases and 1 base respectively, with 6 bases between them. CDR3 in amino acids: CASSLAVGTDTQYF. The CDR3 DNA is TGCGCCAGCAGCTTGGCAGTCGGCACAGATACGCAGTATTTT.

The chain joins TRBV6-5 to TRBJ2-5; 8 bases are shared with TRBD1. V lost 0 bases, J lost 4 bases, and 4 bases stayed unmatched. Germline V gene lookup returns CDR1 MNHEY and CDR2 SVGAGI. This CDR3 is 15 amino acids long. The CDR3 DNA reads TGTGCCAGCAGTTACTCCTGGACAGGGTCAGAGACCCAGTACTTC. Encoded protein: CASSYSWTGSETQYF.

The chain employs TRBV27 and TRBJ1-2; 10 nucleotides match TRBD1. From germline, CDR1 is MNHEY and CDR2 SMNVEV (reference sequence). Losses at the gene ends were 2 bases for V and 2 bases for J; bases not matched to a gene: 2. The CDR3 is 15 residues long. In nucleotides, the CDR3 is TGTGCCAGCAGTTTAAGGACAGGGGGAAACTATGGCTACACCTTC. Its protein is CASSLRTGGNYGYTF.

The chain uses TRBV5-4 and TRBJ1-2; possibly TRBD1 for D (5 bases). The CDR3 spans 15 residues. The germline V and J ends were trimmed by 4 bases and 3 bases, with 16 bases remaining between them. The germline V gene encodes CDR1 SGHNT and CDR2 YYREEE (reference sequence). The CDR3 nucleotides read TGTGCCAGCAGCCCCCGGGGAGGAGGGGACTATGGCTACACCTTC. Its protein product is CASSPRGGGDYGYTF.

The V and J genes are TRBV6-5 and TRBJ1-3, with 8 bases aligning to TRBD1. The CDR3 spans 12 residues. Germline CDR1 is MNHEY and CDR2 is SVGAGI. The trim removed 4 bases at V and 13 bases at J, leaving 6 bases unmatched. The CDR3 nucleotides are TGTGCCAGCAGTTCGGTGGGACAGGAGATATATTTT. Translating gives CASSSVGQEIYF.

V usage is TRBV2 and J usage is TRBJ1-1; no clear D. The V gene lost 6 bases and the J gene lost 5 bases, with 25 bases spanning the gap. This CDR3 is 17 amino acids long. CDR1 is SNHLY, CDR2 FYNNEI, per germline. The CDR3 DNA reads TGTGCCAGCAGGATGATGGTGACACCTGACCTTGGGACTGAAGCTTTCTTT. It translates to CASRMMVTPDLGTEAFF.

This clone was counted a single time. The chain recombines TRBV19 with TRBJ1-1; no reliable D call. V lost 8 bases and J lost 11, with 15 bases in between. CDR1 LNHDA and CDR2 SQIVND come from the germline V gene (reference sequence). The CDR3 spans 11 residues. The CDR3 DNA follows: TGTGCCAGTCGTAGGGAACTACGGGCTTTCTTT. Translation: CASRRELRAFF.

This chain joins TRBV6-5 and TRBJ2-7; TRBD2 matches 12 bases. The ends lost 10 bases at V and 3 bases at J; junction bases unmatched: 4. The CDR3 is 13 amino acids. Germline CDR1 is MNHEY and CDR2 is SVGAGI. In DNA form, the CDR3 reads TGTGCCACCAGACTAGCGGGAGTCTACGAGCAGTACTTC. As protein: CATRLAGVYEQYF.

The chain couples TRBV30 to TRBJ1-2; D gene ambiguous. Trimming left V 1 base short and J 4 bases short, with 16 bases between. From germline, CDR1 is GTSNPN and CDR2 SVGIG (reference sequence). This CDR3 has 15 residues. CDR3 sequence reads: CAWSETSYPIYGYTF. The CDR3 bases are TGTGCCTGGAGTGAAACTTCTTACCCAATCTATGGCTACACCTTC.

This chain connects TRBV18 to TRBJ2-7, with D possibly TRBD2 on 6 matching bases. The CDR3 covers 13 residues. V was trimmed by 8 bases and J by 7 bases, leaving 18 bases between them. Germline CDR1 KGHSH, CDR2 LQKENI. The CDR3 DNA follows: TGTGCCAGCACCAGGCCCCCTAGCGTTGAGCAGTACTTC. This codes for CASTRPPSVEQYF.

The chain links TRBV7-3 to TRBJ2-7; 10 bases are shared with TRBD1. V dropped 2 bases and J dropped 0; count of bases not matched to a gene: 10. Germline CDR1 and CDR2: SGHTA and FQGTGA. The CDR3 covers 18 residues. In DNA, the CDR3 is TGTGCCAGCAGCTTACGGGCCAAGGGGACAGGGGACTCCTACGAGCAGTACTTC. As protein: CASSLRAKGTGDSYEQYF. The variable domain in full, completed from reference TRBV7-3 and TRBJ2-7, reads GAGVSQTPSNKVTEKGKYVELRCDPISGHTALYWYRQSLGQGPEFLIYFQGTGAADDSGLPNDRFFAVRPEGSVSTLKIQRTERGDSAVYLCASSLRAKGTGDSYEQYFGPGTRLTVT.

This clone was counted a few times. The chain uses TRBV5-1 and TRBJ1-1, with D possibly matching TRBD1 (5 bases). The CDR3 covers 16 residues. Germline V lookup: CDR1 SGHRS, CDR2 YFSETQ. Trimming left V 0 bases short and J 0 bases short, with 12 bases between. This CDR3 is CASSLVYGAMNTEAFF. The CDR3 DNA reads TGCGCCAGCAGCTTGGTATATGGGGCCATGAACACTGAAGCTTTCTTT.

The chain joins TRBV15 to TRBJ2-3, with D tentatively TRBD2 (6 bases). Germline V gene data show CDR1 as LNHNV and CDR2 as YYDKDF (reference sequence). CDR3 length equals 16 residues. V was shortened by 8 bases and J by 1 base, with 19 bases between the two germline ends. This CDR3 is CATSGKETRCTDTQYF. CDR3 coding DNA: TGTGCCACCTCAGGTAAGGAGACTAGATGCACAGATACGCAGTATTTT.